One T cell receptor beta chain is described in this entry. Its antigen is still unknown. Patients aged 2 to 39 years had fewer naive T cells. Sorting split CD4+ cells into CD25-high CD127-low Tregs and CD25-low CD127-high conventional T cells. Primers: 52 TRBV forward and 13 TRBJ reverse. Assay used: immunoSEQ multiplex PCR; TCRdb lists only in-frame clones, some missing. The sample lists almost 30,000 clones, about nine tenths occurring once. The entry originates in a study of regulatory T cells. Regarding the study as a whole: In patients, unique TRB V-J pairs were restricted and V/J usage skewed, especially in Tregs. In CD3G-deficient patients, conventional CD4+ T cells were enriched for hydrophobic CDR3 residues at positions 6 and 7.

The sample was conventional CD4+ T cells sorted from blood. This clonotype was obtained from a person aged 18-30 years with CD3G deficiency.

The CDR3 loop is CASSLEGYSYNEQFF. The CDR3 DNA sequence: TGCGCCAGCAGCTTGGAAGGGTACTCCTACAATGAGCAGTTCTTC. The rearrangement uses TRBV5-1 and TRBJ2-1; D remains ambiguous. Germline V CDR1 and CDR2: SGHRS, YFSETQ. The CDR3 covers 15 residues. V was clipped by 0 bases and J by 0 bases, with 7 bases between them.